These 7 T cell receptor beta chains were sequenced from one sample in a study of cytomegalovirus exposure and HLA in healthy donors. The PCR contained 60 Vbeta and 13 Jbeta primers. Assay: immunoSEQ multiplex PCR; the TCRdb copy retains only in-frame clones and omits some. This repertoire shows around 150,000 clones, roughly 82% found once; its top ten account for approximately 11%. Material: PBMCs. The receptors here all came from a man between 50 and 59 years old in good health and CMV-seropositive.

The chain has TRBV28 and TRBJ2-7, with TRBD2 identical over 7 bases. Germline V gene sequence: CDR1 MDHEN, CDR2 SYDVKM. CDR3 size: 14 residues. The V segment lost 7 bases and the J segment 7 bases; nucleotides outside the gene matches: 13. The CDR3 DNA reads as TGTGCCAGCATCGAAGGGTCCGCGCGGGGGGAGCAGTACTTC. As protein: CASIEGSARGEQYF.

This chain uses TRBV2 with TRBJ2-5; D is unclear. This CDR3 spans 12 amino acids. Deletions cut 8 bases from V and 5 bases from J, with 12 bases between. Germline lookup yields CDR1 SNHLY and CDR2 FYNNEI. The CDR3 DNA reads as TGTGCCAGCCTCAGACTGAAGGAGACCCAGTACTTC. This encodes CASLRLKETQYF.

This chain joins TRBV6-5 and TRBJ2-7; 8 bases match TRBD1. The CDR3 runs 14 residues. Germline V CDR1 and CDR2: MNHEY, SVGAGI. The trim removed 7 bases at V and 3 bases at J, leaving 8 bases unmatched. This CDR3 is CASTRRQGFYEQYF. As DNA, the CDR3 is TGTGCCAGCACCAGAAGACAGGGGTTCTACGAGCAGTACTTC.

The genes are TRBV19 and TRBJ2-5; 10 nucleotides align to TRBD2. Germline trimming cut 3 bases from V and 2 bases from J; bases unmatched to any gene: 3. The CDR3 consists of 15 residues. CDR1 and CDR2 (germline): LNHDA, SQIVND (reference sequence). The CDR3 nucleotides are TGTGCCAGTAGTATGGGAGCGGGGGGGCAAGAGACCCAGTACTTC. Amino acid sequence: CASSMGAGGQETQYF.

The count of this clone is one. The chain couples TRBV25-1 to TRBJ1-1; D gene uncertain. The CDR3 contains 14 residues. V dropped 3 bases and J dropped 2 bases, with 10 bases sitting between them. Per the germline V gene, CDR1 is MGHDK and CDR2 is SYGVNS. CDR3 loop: CASSDLRENTEAFF. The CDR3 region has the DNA TGTGCCAGCAGTGATCTCCGGGAAAACACTGAAGCTTTCTTT.

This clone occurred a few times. The DNA of the CDR3 is TGTGCCAGCAGCCCCAGGGGGCGTAACTATGGCTACACCTTC. Translated: CASSPRGRNYGYTF. The chain has TRBV7-8 and TRBJ1-2, with TRBD1 identical over 8 bases. V was clipped by 5 bases and J by 1 base; unmatched bases: 3. This CDR3 is 14 amino acids long. The V gene's germline CDR1 is SGHVS and CDR2 FQNEAQ.

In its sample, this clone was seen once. The CDR3 nucleotides read TGTGCCAGCAGCCGAGGAGAGGGAAACACCATATATTTT. Translation gives CASSRGEGNTIYF. The V and J genes are TRBV5-4 and TRBJ1-3; D remains ambiguous. Germline CDR1 and CDR2: SGHNT and YYREEE (reference sequence). This CDR3 is built from 13 residues. V was shortened by 4 bases and J by 4 bases, with 9 bases between the two germline ends.